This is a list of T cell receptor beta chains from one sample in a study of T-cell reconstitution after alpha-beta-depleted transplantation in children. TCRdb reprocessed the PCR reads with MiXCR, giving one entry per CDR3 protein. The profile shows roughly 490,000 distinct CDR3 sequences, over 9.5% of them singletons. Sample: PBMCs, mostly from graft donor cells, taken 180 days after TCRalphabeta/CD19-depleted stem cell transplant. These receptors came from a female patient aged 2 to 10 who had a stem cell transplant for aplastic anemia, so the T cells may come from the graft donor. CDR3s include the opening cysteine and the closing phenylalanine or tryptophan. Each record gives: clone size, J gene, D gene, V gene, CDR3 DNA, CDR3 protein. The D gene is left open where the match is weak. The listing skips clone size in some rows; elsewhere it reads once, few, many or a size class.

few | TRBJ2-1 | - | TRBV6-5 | TGTGCCAGCAGTCCTCACCCCAATGAGCAGTTCTTC | CASSPHPNEQFF
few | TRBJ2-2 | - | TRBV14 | TGTGCCAGCAGCCAGGGGCACCTCACCGGGGAGCTGTTTTTT | CASSQGHLTGELFF
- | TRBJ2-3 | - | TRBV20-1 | TGCAGTGCCCAGTTGACTAGCACAGATACGCAGTATTTT | CSAQLTSTDTQYF
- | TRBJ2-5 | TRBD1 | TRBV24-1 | TGTGCCACCAGTGACAGGGACAGAGAGACCCAGTACTTC | CATSDRDRETQYF
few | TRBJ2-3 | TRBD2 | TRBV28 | TGTGCCAGCAGCCGACTAGCGGGAGTCCCAGATACGCAGTATTTT | CASSRLAGVPDTQYF
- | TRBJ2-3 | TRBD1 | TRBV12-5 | TGTGCTAGTGGTTCGACTACCCATCGGGACAGTAGCACAGATACGCAGTATTTT | CASGSTTHRDSSTDTQYF
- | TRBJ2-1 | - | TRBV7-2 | TGTGCCAGCAGCTTAGCTGGGCCAACGGTTTTGGGGAATGAGCAGTTCTTC | CASSLAGPTVLGNEQFF
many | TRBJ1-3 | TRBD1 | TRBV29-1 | TGCAGCGTTGGGGGACAGGGCTACTCTGGAAACACCATATATTTT | CSVGGQGYSGNTIYF
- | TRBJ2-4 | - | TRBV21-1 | TGTGCCAGCAGCAAAGAACCATATAACGCCCGCGGGAATGCTGTTGCCAAAAACATTCAGTACTTC | CASSKEPYNARGNAVAKNIQYF
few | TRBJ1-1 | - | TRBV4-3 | TGCGCCAGCAGCCTCCGAGGGAGGGGGTACACTGAAGCTTTCTTT | CASSLRGRGYTEAFF
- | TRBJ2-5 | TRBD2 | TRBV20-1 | TGCAGTGCTAGACGACTAGCGGGTTACTATAAAGAGACCCAGTACTTC | CSARRLAGYYKETQYF
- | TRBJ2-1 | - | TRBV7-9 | TGTGCCAGCAGCACAGCCGGGCCTCAGGGGTTC | CASSTAGPQGF
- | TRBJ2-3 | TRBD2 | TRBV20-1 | TGCAGGGCCTTAGCGGGGAACACAGATACGCAGTATTTT | CRALAGNTDTQYF
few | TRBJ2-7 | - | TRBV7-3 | TGTGCCAGCAGCTTAAAAGGGGTGGCGCCTTACGAGCAGTACTTC | CASSLKGVAPYEQYF
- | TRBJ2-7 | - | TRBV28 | TGTGCCAGCAGTGTCGCGCCGGGGGCCAACGAGCAGTACTTC | CASSVAPGANEQYF
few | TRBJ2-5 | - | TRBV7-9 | TGTGCCAGCAGCTCTTACGAGGGGCTAGAGACCCAGTACTTC | CASSSYEGLETQYF
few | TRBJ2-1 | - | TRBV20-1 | TGCAGTGCTAGAGAGGGCGAGCGGAGTTCCTACAATGAGCAGTTCTTC | CSAREGERSSYNEQFF
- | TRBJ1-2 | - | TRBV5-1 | TGCGCCAGCACCCCGAGGGGGATCGGTGGCTACACCTTC | CASTPRGIGGYTF
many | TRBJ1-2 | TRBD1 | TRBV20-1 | TGCAGTGCTAGAGTGGCAGGGGGCGGTGGCTACACCTTC | CSARVAGGGGYTF
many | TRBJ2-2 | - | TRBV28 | TGTGCCAGCAGTCAATATAACACCGGGGAGCTGTTTTTT | CASSQYNTGELFF
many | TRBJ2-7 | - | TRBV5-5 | TGTGCCAGCAGTCTCTTATGGGTCGAGGGCTCCTACGAGCAGTACTTC | CASSLLWVEGSYEQYF
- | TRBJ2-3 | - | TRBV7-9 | TGTGCCAGCAGCCCACCAATGACGGGAGCAGATACGCAGTATTTT | CASSPPMTGADTQYF
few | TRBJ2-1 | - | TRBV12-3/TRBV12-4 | TGTGCCAGCAGCCGGGACTCGATTTGGGGCAATGAGCAGTTCTTC | CASSRDSIWGNEQFF
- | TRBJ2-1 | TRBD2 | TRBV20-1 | TGCAGTGCTAGATTTAGGGACAGGGGGACTAGCGGGAGCTGGAATGAGCAGTTCTTC | CSARFRDRGTSGSWNEQFF
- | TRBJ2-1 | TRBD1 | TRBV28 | TGTGCCAGCAGCCCCCCGACAGGGTCGTACAATGAGCAGTTCTTC | CASSPPTGSYNEQFF
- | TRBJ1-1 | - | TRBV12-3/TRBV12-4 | TGTGCCAGAAGTTTAGTGGGTAGGGAAGCTTTCTTT | CARSLVGREAFF
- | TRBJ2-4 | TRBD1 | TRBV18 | TGTGCCAGCTCAAAGGACAGGGGAAAAAACATTCAGTACTTC | CASSKDRGKNIQYF
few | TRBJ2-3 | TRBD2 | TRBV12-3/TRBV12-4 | TGTGCCAGCAGTCCAACTAGCGGGAGGAGACCAGATACGCAGTATTTT | CASSPTSGRRPDTQYF
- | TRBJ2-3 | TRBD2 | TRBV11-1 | TGTGCCAGCAGCCTACAGGGGGGGACTAGCGGATTCACAGATACGCAGTATTTT | CASSLQGGTSGFTDTQYF
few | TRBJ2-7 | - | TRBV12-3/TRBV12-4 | TGTGCCAGCAGTTTAGTGGCAGGAGAGATTCTCGAGCAGTACTTC | CASSLVAGEILEQYF
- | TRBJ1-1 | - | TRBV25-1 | TGTGCCAGCAGTGAGACGGGAATAGTGGCCAACACTGAAGCTTTCTTT | CASSETGIVANTEAFF
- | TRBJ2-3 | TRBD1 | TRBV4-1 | TGCGCCAGCAGTTCGGGGACAGAAGCCATCCTTACGCAGTATTTT | CASSSGTEAILTQYF
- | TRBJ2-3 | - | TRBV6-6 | TGTGCCAGCAGTTTCGCGGGACAGCAGTATTTT | CASSFAGQQYF
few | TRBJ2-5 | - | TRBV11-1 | TGTGCCAGCAGCCTCCGGATGGTGGGATCGACCCAGTACTTC | CASSLRMVGSTQYF
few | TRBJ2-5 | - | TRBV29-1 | TGCAGCGCCACTGACAGGTTCCGGTTGGAGACCCAGTACTTC | CSATDRFRLETQYF
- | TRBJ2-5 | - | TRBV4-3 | TGCGCCAGCAGCCAAGATTTTAGGGGTGGGATGGAGACCCAGTACTTC | CASSQDFRGGMETQYF
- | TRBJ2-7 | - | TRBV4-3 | TGCGCCAGCAGCCAAGAGGCGGGTAGGGGGCAGTACTTC | CASSQEAGRGQYF
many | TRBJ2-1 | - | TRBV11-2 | TGTGCCAGCAGCTTAACATCCACAGCTTACAATGAGCAGTTCTTC | CASSLTSTAYNEQFF
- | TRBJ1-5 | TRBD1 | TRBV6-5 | TGTGCCAGCAGTTGGGACAGGGGGAGGCCCCATGGACAGCCCCAGCATTTT | CASSWDRGRPHGQPQHF
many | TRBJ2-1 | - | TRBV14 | TGTGCCAGCAGCCGCGGGACCAATGGGGTCTACAATGAGCAGTTCTTC | CASSRGTNGVYNEQFF
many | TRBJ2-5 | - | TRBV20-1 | TGCAGTGCTACGACGTTAGCAGATCAAGAGACCCAGTACTTC | CSATTLADQETQYF
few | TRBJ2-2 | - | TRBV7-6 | - | CASSLERRDPRRAGELFF
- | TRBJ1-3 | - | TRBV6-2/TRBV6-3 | TGTGCCAGCAGTTACTCGAGGGGTCTCGAAGGAAACACCATATATTTT | CASSYSRGLEGNTIYF
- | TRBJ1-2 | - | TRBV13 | TGTGCCAGCAGCTTATTAGACGCGGAGGGCTACACCTTC | CASSLLDAEGYTF
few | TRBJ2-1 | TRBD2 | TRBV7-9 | TGTGCCAGCAGCTTAGTCCCTAGCGGGAGGGTGAATGAGCAGTTCTTC | CASSLVPSGRVNEQFF
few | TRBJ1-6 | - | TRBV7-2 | TGTGCCAGCAGCTTTTCAGATAAAGGATCACCCCTCCACTTT | CASSFSDKGSPLHF
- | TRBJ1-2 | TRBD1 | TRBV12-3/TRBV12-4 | TGTGCCAGCAGTCTCGGGACAGGGGGTGAAAATGGCTACACCTTC | CASSLGTGGENGYTF
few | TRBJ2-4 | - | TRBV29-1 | TGCAGCGTTGCGCCCGGGACCCTAGCCAAAAACATTCAGTACTTC | CSVAPGTLAKNIQYF
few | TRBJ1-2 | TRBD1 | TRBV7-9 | TGTGCCAGCAGCGCTGGGACAGGGAAAGGCTACACCTTC | CASSAGTGKGYTF
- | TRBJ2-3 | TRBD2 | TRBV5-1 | TGCGCCAGCAGCCCACCTAGCGGAGGCACAGATACGCAGTATTTT | CASSPPSGGTDTQYF
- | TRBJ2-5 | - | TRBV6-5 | TGTGCCAGCACCAGCAAGTTGGGGTCCCAAGAGACCCAGTACTTC | CASTSKLGSQETQYF
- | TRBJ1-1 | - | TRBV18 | TGTGCCAGCTCACCACCGGGTTCTGAAGCTTTCTTT | CASSPPGSEAFF
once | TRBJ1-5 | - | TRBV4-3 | TGCGCCAGCAGCCAAGAGAGTACAGCCGGCGGCGATCAGCCCCAGCATTTT | CASSQESTAGGDQPQHF